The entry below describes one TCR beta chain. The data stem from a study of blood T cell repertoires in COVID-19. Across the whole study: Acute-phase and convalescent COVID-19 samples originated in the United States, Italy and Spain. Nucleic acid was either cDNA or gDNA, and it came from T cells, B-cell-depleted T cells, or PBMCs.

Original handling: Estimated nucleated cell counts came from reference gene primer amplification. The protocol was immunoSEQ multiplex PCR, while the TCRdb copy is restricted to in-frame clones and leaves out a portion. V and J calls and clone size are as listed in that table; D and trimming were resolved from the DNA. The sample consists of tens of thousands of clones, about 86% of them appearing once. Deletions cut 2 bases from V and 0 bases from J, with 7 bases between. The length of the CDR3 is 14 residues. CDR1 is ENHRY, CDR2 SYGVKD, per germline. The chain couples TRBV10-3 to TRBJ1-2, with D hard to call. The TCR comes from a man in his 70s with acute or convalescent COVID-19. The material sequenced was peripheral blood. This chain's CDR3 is CAISEAETNYGYTF. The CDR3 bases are TGTGCCATCAGTGAGGCAGAAACTAACTATGGCTACACCTTC.